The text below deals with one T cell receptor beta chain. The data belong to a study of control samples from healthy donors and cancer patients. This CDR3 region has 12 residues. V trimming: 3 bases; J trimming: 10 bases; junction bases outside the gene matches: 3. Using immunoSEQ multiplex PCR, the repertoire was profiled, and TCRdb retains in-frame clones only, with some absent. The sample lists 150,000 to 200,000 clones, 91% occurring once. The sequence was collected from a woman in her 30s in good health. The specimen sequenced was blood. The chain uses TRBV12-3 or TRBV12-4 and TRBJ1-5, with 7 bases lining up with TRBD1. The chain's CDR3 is CASSLGQLPQHF. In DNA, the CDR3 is TGTGCCAGCAGTTTGGGACAGTTACCCCAGCATTTT.